This record looks at one T cell receptor (beta chain) sequence and its context. Its antigen remains unknown. The data stem from a study of CD8 T cells in ankylosing spondylitis. Regarding the study as a whole: Disease-linked clones displayed a CD8+ phenotype and appeared relatively rarely in peripheral blood. The study identified a TCR beta motif of roughly eight highly homologous variants that appeared characteristic of ankylosing spondylitis blood.

The authors made TCR beta libraries by quantitative 5'-RACE with molecular barcodes. Via MiXCR, TCRdb re-called the 5' RACE reads, giving one row per CDR3 protein. Of more than 600,000 distinct CDR3 sequences in the sample, around 17% were seen once. CDR1 SGHRS and CDR2 YFSETQ come from the germline V gene. The CDR3 sequence is 16 residues long. V lost 5 bases and J 1 base, leaving 18 bases between the germline ends. This chain joins TRBV5-1 and TRBJ1-2, with TRBD1 as a possible D gene (5 bases). The specimen was blood, either unsorted or a sorted T cell fraction (not recorded which). The receptor was isolated from a male donor with ankylosing spondylitis. DNA for the CDR3: TGCGCCAGCAGGCCTGGGACGGAACGATATAACTATGGCTACACCTTC. It specifies CASRPGTERYNYGYTF.